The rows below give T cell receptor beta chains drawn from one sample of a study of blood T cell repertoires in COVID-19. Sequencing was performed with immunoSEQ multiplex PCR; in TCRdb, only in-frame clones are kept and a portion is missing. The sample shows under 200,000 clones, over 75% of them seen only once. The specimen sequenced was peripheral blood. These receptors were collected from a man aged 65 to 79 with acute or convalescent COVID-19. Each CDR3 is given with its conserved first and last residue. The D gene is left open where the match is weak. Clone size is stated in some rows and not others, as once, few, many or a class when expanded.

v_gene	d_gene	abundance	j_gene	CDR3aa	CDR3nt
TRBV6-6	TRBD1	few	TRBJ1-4	CATNRGPNEKLFF	TGTGCCACCAACAGGGGTCCTAATGAAAAACTGTTTTTT
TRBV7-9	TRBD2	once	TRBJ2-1	CASSVSGGATEQFF	TGTGCCAGCAGCGTCAGCGGGGGGGCAACTGAGCAGTTCTTC
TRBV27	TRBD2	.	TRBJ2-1	CASSLVFIAGGPYNEQFF	TGTGCCAGCAGTTTAGTGTTCATAGCGGGAGGGCCCTACAATGAGCAGTTCTTC
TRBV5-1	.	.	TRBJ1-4	CASSLTGKGGEKLFF	TGCGCCAGCAGCCTCACAGGGAAGGGTGGGGAAAAACTGTTTTTT
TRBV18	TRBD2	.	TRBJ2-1	CASSLEGIWASGSYEQFF	TGTGCCAGCTCACTGGAAGGTATTTGGGCTAGCGGGAGTTATGAGCAGTTCTTC
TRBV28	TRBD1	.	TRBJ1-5	CASGNTGGGQPQHF	TGTGCCAGCGGGAACACAGGGGGCGGTCAGCCCCAGCATTTT
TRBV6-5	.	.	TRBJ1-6	CASRKSHGGSPLHF	TGTGCCAGCAGAAAATCCCACGGGGGATCACCCCTCCACTTT
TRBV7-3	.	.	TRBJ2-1	CASSLTVTRGNNEQFF	TGTGCCAGCAGCTTAACGGTGACTAGGGGAAACAATGAGCAGTTCTTC
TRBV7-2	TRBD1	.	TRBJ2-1	CASSPLRQGVGNEQFF	TGTGCCAGCAGCCCCCTCCGACAGGGTGTTGGTAATGAGCAGTTCTTC
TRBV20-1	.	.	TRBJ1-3	CSASLTISGNTIYF	TGCAGTGCTAGTCTGACAATTTCTGGAAACACCATATATTTT
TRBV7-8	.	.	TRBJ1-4	CASSLRGGVNEKLFF	TGTGCCAGCAGCTTAAGAGGGGGGGTTAATGAAAAACTGTTTTTT
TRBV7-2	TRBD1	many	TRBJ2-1	CASSLATGGNYNEQFF	TGTGCCAGCAGCTTAGCGACAGGGGGCAACTACAATGAGCAGTTCTTC
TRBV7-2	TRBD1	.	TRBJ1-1	CASSTRDRLTWAFF	TGTGCCAGCAGCACCCGGGACAGACTTACGTGGGCTTTCTTT
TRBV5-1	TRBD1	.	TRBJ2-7	CASSLAGTAEDEQYF	TGCGCCAGCAGCTTAGCCGGGACAGCCGAGGACGAGCAGTACTTC
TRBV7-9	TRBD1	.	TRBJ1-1	CASSLASGQGARNTEAFF	TGTGCCAGCAGCTTAGCCTCGGGACAGGGGGCCAGGAACACTGAAGCTTTCTTT
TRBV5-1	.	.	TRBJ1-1	CASTSTNAGVGHINTEAFF	TGCGCCAGCACCTCAACCAACGCAGGGGTAGGGCACATTAACACTGAAGCTTTCTTT
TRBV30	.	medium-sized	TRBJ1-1	CAWGLRNTEAFF	TGTGCCTGGGGTTTGCGTAACACTGAAGCTTTCTTT
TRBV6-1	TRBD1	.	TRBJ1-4	CASSEVGRGLPKNEKLFF	TGTGCCAGCAGTGAGGTAGGCAGGGGGCTCCCTAAAAATGAAAAACTGTTTTTT
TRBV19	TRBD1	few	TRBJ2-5	CASSIGDRGTQYF	TGTGCCAGTAGTATTGGGGACAGGGGGACCCAGTACTTC
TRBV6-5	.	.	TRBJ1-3	CASSYRRYSGNTIYF	TGTGCCAGCAGTTACAGGCGGTACTCTGGAAACACCATATATTTT
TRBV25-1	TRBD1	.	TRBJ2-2	CASSGEWTGDSNTGELFF	TGTGCCAGCAGTGGGGAGTGGACAGGGGACTCGAACACCGGGGAGCTGTTTTTT
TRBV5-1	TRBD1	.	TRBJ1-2	CASSLETGIYRGYTF	TGCGCCAGCAGCTTGGAGACAGGGATCTATAGGGGCTACACCTTC
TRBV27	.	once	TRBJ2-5	CASSTYKGLETQYF	TGTGCCAGCAGTACATATAAGGGGTTAGAGACCCAGTACTTC